This T cell receptor beta chain was sequenced for a study of T cells in Graves' hyperthyroidism and ophthalmopathy. The sample holds many counts of this clonotype. RNA transcripts served as the template for amplifying TCR beta CDR3 regions. In the first-round RT-PCR of the TCR CDR3, the HTBI primer set was used. TCRdb redid the calling of the multiplex PCR reads with MiXCR, one entry per CDR3 protein. The repertoire consists of around 350,000 distinct CDR3 sequences, with about a fifth occurring once and the leading ten covering 3.7%. Germline loops: CDR1 MNHEY, CDR2 SVGAGI. V shed 4 bases, J shed 2 bases, and the junction held 16 bases outside the gene matches. The CDR3 has 18 amino acids.

The chain recombines TRBV6-5 with TRBJ2-5; 7 bases line up with TRBD2. Sequencing was performed on blood. The source is a woman aged 18-29 years with Graves' hyperthyroidism. The CDR3 reads CASSFHRAQSGAQETQYF. The CDR3 bases are TGTGCCAGCAGTTTTCATCGTGCCCAAAGCGGGGCGCAAGAGACCCAGTACTTC.